This TCR beta chain is from a study of identical twins. The cDNA had a unique molecular identifier and a template-switch universal primer site. Using its own MiXCR run on the 5' RACE reads, TCRdb lists one record per CDR3 protein. The sample comprises a few hundred thousand distinct CDR3 sequences, around 9.7% of which are singletons, and roughly 8.9% rests with the top ten. Notes on this clonotype: Its antigen remains unknown.

Study results and caveats: Out-of-frame alpha sequences shared between twins exhibited an excess of low generation probability.

The CDR3 is 14 residues long. Losses at the gene ends were 6 bases for V and 8 bases for J; bases not matched to a gene: 7. The origin of this receptor is a woman in her fifties or sixties in good health. The chain recombines TRBV12-3 or TRBV12-4 with TRBJ2-3; 11 bases align to TRBD2. Source material: naive T cells sorted from blood. The CDR3 DNA is TGTGCCAGCAGCACTAGCGGGAGTATCGGTACGCAGTATTTT. Translating it yields CASSTSGSIGTQYF.